These T cell receptor beta chains were read from a single sample in a study of blood T cell repertoires in COVID-19. Measured with immunoSEQ multiplex PCR; TCRdb has only the in-frame clones, and not every one. Of approximately 170,000 clones in the sample, approximately 86% were seen once. Source material: peripheral blood. These TCRs come from a man aged 50-60 years with active or convalescent COVID-19. CDR3s include the opening cysteine and the closing phenylalanine or tryptophan. The D gene is left open where the match is weak. Size tells how often a clone was seen (once, few, many) or the class of an expanded clone, and some rows leave it out.

TRBD1,TRBV19,few,TRBJ2-7,CASSRPDREGEQYF,TGTGCCAGTAGTCGACCCGACAGGGAAGGCGAGCAGTACTTC
.,TRBV11-1,.,TRBJ2-1,CASSFQVSYNEQFF,TGTGCCAGCAGCTTCCAGGTCTCCTACAATGAGCAGTTCTTC
TRBD1,TRBV6-5,.,TRBJ1-2,CASSIQTGSYGYTF,TGTGCCAGCAGTATCCAGACAGGGTCCTATGGCTACACCTTC
TRBD1,TRBV19,.,TRBJ1-2,CASSIPDRGANYGYTF,TGTGCCAGTAGTATCCCCGACAGGGGAGCTAACTATGGCTACACCTTC
TRBD1,TRBV6-5,.,TRBJ1-5,CASRTGVGNQPQHF,TGTGCCAGCAGGACAGGGGTCGGCAATCAGCCCCAGCATTTT
.,TRBV28,.,TRBJ2-5,CASSLVGAVETQYF,TGTGCCAGCAGTTTAGTGGGGGCGGTGGAGACCCAGTACTTC
.,TRBV28,.,TRBJ2-1,CASSRDSPGVSSYNEQFF,TGTGCCAGCAGTCGAGATTCGCCGGGGGTAAGCTCCTACAATGAGCAGTTCTTC
TRBD2,TRBV30,.,TRBJ2-2,CAWSRPGGSGELFF,TGTGCCTGGAGCCGACCGGGGGGTTCCGGGGAGCTGTTTTTT
.,TRBV7-2,.,TRBJ1-4,CATGQSNEKLFF,TGTGCCACCGGACAGTCTAATGAAAAACTGTTTTTT
.,TRBV5-1,.,TRBJ1-1,CASSPSGEATEAFF,TGCGCCAGCTCCCCCAGTGGAGAGGCCACTGAAGCTTTCTTT
TRBD2,TRBV20-1,.,TRBJ2-3,CSASFQLAGDTDTQYF,TGCAGTGCTAGTTTCCAACTAGCGGGGGATACAGATACGCAGTATTTT
.,TRBV7-9,few,TRBJ1-3,CASSLPVGRNTIYF,TGTGCCAGCAGCTTACCGGTTGGTAGAAACACCATATATTTT
.,TRBV5-1,.,TRBJ1-1,CASSLEQNTEAFF,TGCGCCAGCAGCTTGGAACAGAACACTGAAGCTTTCTTT
TRBD1,TRBV27,.,TRBJ1-5,CASSSKTGGPSNQPQHF,TGTGCCAGCAGTTCTAAGACAGGGGGACCTAGCAATCAGCCCCAGCATTTT
.,TRBV7-2,.,TRBJ2-7,CATSGTITHEQYF,TGTGCCACCTCCGGGACAATAACTCACGAGCAGTACTTC
.,TRBV28,.,TRBJ1-5,CASSPPRGAGQPQHF,TGTGCCAGCAGTCCACCCCGGGGGGCAGGTCAGCCCCAGCATTTT